A selection of T cell receptor beta chains follows, all from one sample in a study of blood T cell repertoires in COVID-19. Data came from immunoSEQ multiplex PCR; TCRdb stores just in-frame clones and leaves some out. Here the sample spans 110,000 to 150,000 clones, 88% being singletons. The sequencing sample was made of peripheral blood. The receptors derive from a man between 65 and 85 years old with acute or convalescent COVID-19. The CDR3 runs from the conserved cysteine through the conserved F or W. Each record gives: clone size, J gene, V gene, D gene, CDR3 protein, CDR3 DNA. A D gene is named only where the DNA matches it firmly. Some rows mark clone size as missing; the rest say once, few, many or name a class of expanded clone.

clone_size: -
j_call: TRBJ2-1
v_call: TRBV5-5
d_call: TRBD2
cdr3_aa: CASSLGTSSFNEQFF
cdr3_nt: TGTGCCAGCAGCTTGGGGACTAGTAGTTTCAATGAGCAGTTCTTC

clone_size: -
j_call: TRBJ1-4
v_call: TRBV30
d_call: TRBD1
cdr3_aa: CAWEGAQGEKLFF
cdr3_nt: TGTGCCTGGGAGGGGGCGCAGGGTGAAAAACTGTTTTTT

clone_size: -
j_call: TRBJ2-5
v_call: TRBV12-5
d_call: -
cdr3_aa: CASGLPSRGTYSQETQYF
cdr3_nt: TGTGCTAGTGGTTTGCCTTCCCGTGGTACTTACTCCCAAGAGACCCAGTACTTC

clone_size: -
j_call: TRBJ2-7
v_call: TRBV2
d_call: -
cdr3_aa: CASSPRERSPGKYF
cdr3_nt: TGTGCCAGCAGCCCTCGAGAGCGTTCCCCGGGAAAGTACTTC

clone_size: -
j_call: TRBJ1-5
v_call: TRBV4-2
d_call: -
cdr3_aa: CASSQTGYSNQPQHF
cdr3_nt: TGTGCCAGCAGCCAAACAGGGTATAGCAATCAGCCCCAGCATTTT

clone_size: -
j_call: TRBJ2-1
v_call: TRBV9
d_call: TRBD1
cdr3_aa: CASSGGQGGYNEQFF
cdr3_nt: TGTGCCAGCAGCGGAGGACAGGGAGGCTACAATGAGCAGTTCTTC

clone_size: once
j_call: TRBJ2-3
v_call: TRBV5-1
d_call: -
cdr3_aa: CASSLGGTTDTQYF
cdr3_nt: TGCGCCAGCAGTCTCGGGGGAACGACAGATACGCAGTATTTT

clone_size: -
j_call: TRBJ2-2
v_call: TRBV4-1
d_call: -
cdr3_aa: CASSQDRGFITGELFF
cdr3_nt: TGCGCCAGCAGCCAAGATCGAGGCTTTATAACCGGGGAGCTGTTTTTT

clone_size: few
j_call: TRBJ1-2
v_call: TRBV11-2
d_call: TRBD1
cdr3_aa: CASSHGGTASNYGYTF
cdr3_nt: TGTGCCAGCAGCCACGGAGGGACAGCCTCTAACTATGGCTACACCTTC

clone_size: -
j_call: TRBJ2-1
v_call: TRBV7-9
d_call: TRBD2
cdr3_aa: CASSLGLAGSYNEQFF
cdr3_nt: TGTGCCAGCAGCTTAGGACTAGCGGGCTCCTACAATGAGCAGTTCTTC

clone_size: -
j_call: TRBJ1-2
v_call: TRBV10-1
d_call: TRBD1
cdr3_aa: CASSQDRTGSYTF
cdr3_nt: TGCGCCAGCAGCCAAGATCGGACAGGGTCTTACACCTTC

clone_size: -
j_call: TRBJ1-4
v_call: TRBV7-9
d_call: -
cdr3_aa: CASSLGGGNEKLFF
cdr3_nt: TGTGCCAGCAGCTTAGGAGGGGGTAATGAAAAACTGTTTTTT

clone_size: -
j_call: TRBJ2-7
v_call: TRBV29-1
d_call: TRBD1
cdr3_aa: CSLRQGGNLDYEQYF
cdr3_nt: TGCAGCCTGCGACAGGGCGGTAATCTCGACTACGAGCAGTACTTC

clone_size: once
j_call: TRBJ2-7
v_call: TRBV12-3/TRBV12-4
d_call: -
cdr3_aa: CASRPGQIHEQYF
cdr3_nt: TGTGCCAGCAGACCCGGACAGATCCACGAGCAGTACTTC

clone_size: -
j_call: TRBJ1-3
v_call: TRBV5-1
d_call: -
cdr3_aa: CASSLFGPGPLSGNTIYF
cdr3_nt: TGCGCCAGCAGCTTGTTTGGTCCCGGTCCCCTCTCTGGAAACACCATATATTTT

clone_size: -
j_call: TRBJ2-2
v_call: TRBV7-2
d_call: TRBD2
cdr3_aa: CASSFRTSGSGELFF
cdr3_nt: TGTGCCAGCAGCTTCCGGACTAGCGGCAGCGGGGAGCTGTTTTTT

clone_size: -
j_call: TRBJ1-2
v_call: TRBV9
d_call: -
cdr3_aa: CASSPQAGAGVSLRYGYTF
cdr3_nt: TGTGCCAGCAGCCCCCAAGCCGGGGCAGGGGTAAGCCTCCGCTATGGCTACACCTTC

clone_size: -
j_call: TRBJ2-7
v_call: TRBV27
d_call: TRBD1
cdr3_aa: CASSPTGGFYEQYF
cdr3_nt: TGTGCCAGCAGCCCGACAGGGGGCTTCTACGAGCAGTACTTC

clone_size: -
j_call: TRBJ2-5
v_call: TRBV10-2
d_call: -
cdr3_aa: CASSNPGQGETQYF
cdr3_nt: TGCGCCAGCAGTAACCCGGGCCAGGGGGAGACCCAGTACTTC

clone_size: -
j_call: TRBJ2-6
v_call: TRBV7-3
d_call: -
cdr3_aa: CASSLEPGYSSGANVLTF
cdr3_nt: TGTGCCAGCAGCTTAGAACCAGGGTATAGCTCTGGGGCCAACGTCCTGACTTTC

clone_size: once
j_call: TRBJ1-6
v_call: TRBV2
d_call: -
cdr3_aa: CATHSGAPESPLHF
cdr3_nt: TGTGCCACTCACTCAGGGGCCCCGGAGTCACCCCTCCACTTT

clone_size: -
j_call: TRBJ2-5
v_call: TRBV5-1
d_call: -
cdr3_aa: CASSVGSAGRETQYF
cdr3_nt: TGCGCCAGCAGCGTGGGTAGCGCAGGAAGAGAGACCCAGTACTTC

clone_size: once
j_call: TRBJ2-7
v_call: TRBV7-6
d_call: TRBD1
cdr3_aa: CASSPGQVSYEQYF
cdr3_nt: TGTGCCAGCAGCCCGGGACAGGTCTCCTACGAGCAGTACTTC

clone_size: -
j_call: TRBJ1-1
v_call: TRBV5-1
d_call: -
cdr3_aa: CASSSQVFDEAFF
cdr3_nt: TGCGCCAGCAGCTCGCAGGTATTTGACGAAGCTTTCTTT

clone_size: -
j_call: TRBJ1-1
v_call: TRBV19
d_call: -
cdr3_aa: CASSKMGLENDEAFF
cdr3_nt: TGTGCCAGTAGTAAAATGGGACTGGAGAACGATGAAGCTTTCTTT

clone_size: -
j_call: TRBJ1-5
v_call: TRBV6-6
d_call: -
cdr3_aa: CASSYSDSRDQPQHF
cdr3_nt: TGTGCCAGCAGTTACTCGGACAGCAGGGATCAGCCCCAGCATTTT

clone_size: -
j_call: TRBJ1-1
v_call: TRBV6-5
d_call: -
cdr3_aa: CASSLKGGDTEAFF
cdr3_nt: TGTGCCAGCAGCTTAAAAGGGGGGGACACTGAAGCTTTCTTT

clone_size: few
j_call: TRBJ1-4
v_call: TRBV9
d_call: -
cdr3_aa: CASSVAWGRNEKLFF
cdr3_nt: TGTGCCAGCAGCGTAGCCTGGGGCAGGAATGAAAAACTGTTTTTT

clone_size: -
j_call: TRBJ2-6
v_call: TRBV7-2
d_call: -
cdr3_aa: CASSQGVHYSGANVLTF
cdr3_nt: TGTGCCAGCAGCCAAGGGGTGCACTACTCTGGGGCCAACGTCCTGACTTTC

clone_size: -
j_call: TRBJ2-7
v_call: TRBV9
d_call: TRBD2
cdr3_aa: CASSVAGGIPYEQYF
cdr3_nt: TGTGCCAGCAGCGTAGCCGGGGGGATCCCCTACGAGCAGTACTTC

clone_size: -
j_call: TRBJ2-5
v_call: TRBV5-1
d_call: TRBD2
cdr3_aa: CASSWGLAGYQETQYF
cdr3_nt: TGCGCCAGCAGCTGGGGACTAGCGGGGTACCAAGAGACCCAGTACTTC

clone_size: -
j_call: TRBJ1-1
v_call: TRBV5-1
d_call: -
cdr3_aa: CASSFDSGTEAFF
cdr3_nt: TGCGCCAGCAGCTTCGATTCGGGGACTGAAGCTTTCTTT

clone_size: -
j_call: TRBJ1-3
v_call: TRBV2
d_call: -
cdr3_aa: CASSGGGAGNTIYF
cdr3_nt: TGTGCCAGCAGTGGCGGCGGGGCTGGAAACACCATATATTTT

clone_size: -
j_call: TRBJ2-3
v_call: TRBV5-1
d_call: TRBD2
cdr3_aa: CASSQLAGVPDTQYF
cdr3_nt: TGCGCCAGCAGCCAGCTAGCGGGAGTTCCCGATACGCAGTATTTT

clone_size: -
j_call: TRBJ2-2
v_call: TRBV11-2
d_call: -
cdr3_aa: CASSPGTWNTGELFF
cdr3_nt: TGTGCCAGCAGCCCCGGGACATGGAACACCGGGGAGCTGTTTTTT

clone_size: -
j_call: TRBJ2-1
v_call: TRBV5-8
d_call: TRBD2
cdr3_aa: CASSRTSGPSYNEQFF
cdr3_nt: TGTGCCAGCAGCCGGACTAGCGGCCCCTCCTACAATGAGCAGTTCTTC

clone_size: -
j_call: TRBJ1-2
v_call: TRBV29-1
d_call: TRBD1
cdr3_aa: CSGRGTGDVDGYTF
cdr3_nt: TGCAGCGGAAGAGGGACAGGGGATGTTGATGGCTACACCTTC

clone_size: once
j_call: TRBJ1-5
v_call: TRBV19
d_call: TRBD1
cdr3_aa: CASSIAGGLTSQHF
cdr3_nt: TGTGCCAGTAGTATAGCAGGGGGGTTAACGTCCCAGCATTTT

clone_size: few
j_call: TRBJ1-2
v_call: TRBV6-5
d_call: TRBD1
cdr3_aa: CASRGQEHYGYTF
cdr3_nt: TGTGCCAGCAGGGGACAGGAGCACTATGGCTACACCTTC

clone_size: -
j_call: TRBJ2-7
v_call: TRBV7-2
d_call: TRBD2
cdr3_aa: CASSSLAGGPGYEQYF
cdr3_nt: TGTGCCAGCAGCTCCCTAGCGGGAGGGCCAGGTTACGAGCAGTACTTC